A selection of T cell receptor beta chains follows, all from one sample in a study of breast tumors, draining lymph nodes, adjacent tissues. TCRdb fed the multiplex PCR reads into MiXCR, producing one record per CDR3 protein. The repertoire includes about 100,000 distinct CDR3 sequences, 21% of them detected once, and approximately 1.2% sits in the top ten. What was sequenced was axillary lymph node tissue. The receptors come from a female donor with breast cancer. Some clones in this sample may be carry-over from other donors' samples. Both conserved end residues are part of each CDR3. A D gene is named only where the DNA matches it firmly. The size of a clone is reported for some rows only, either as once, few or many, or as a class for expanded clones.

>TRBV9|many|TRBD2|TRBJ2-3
CASSASGLPTDTQYF
TGTGCCAGCAGCGCCTCGGGACTACCCACAGATACGCAGTATTTT
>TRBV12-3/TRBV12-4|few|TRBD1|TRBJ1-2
CASSLRGGSDGYTF
TGTGCCAGCAGTCTCAGGGGGGGGAGCGATGGCTACACCTTC
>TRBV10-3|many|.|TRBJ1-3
CATEGSGNTIYF
TGTGCCACAGAGGGGTCTGGAAACACCATATATTTT
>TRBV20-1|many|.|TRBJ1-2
CSGQDTVDGYTF
TGCAGTGGACAGGACACGGTTGATGGCTACACCTTC
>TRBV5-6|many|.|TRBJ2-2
CASSPGTGELFF
TGTGCCAGCAGCCCCGGGACCGGGGAGCTGTTTTTT
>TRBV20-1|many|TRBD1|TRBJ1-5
CSARPQTGDSNQPQHF
TGCAGTGCTAGACCCCAGACAGGGGATAGCAATCAGCCCCAGCATTTT
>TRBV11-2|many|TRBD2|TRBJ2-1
CASNAVLAGGYNEQFF
TGTGCCAGCAACGCAGTACTAGCGGGGGGGTACAATGAGCAGTTCTTC
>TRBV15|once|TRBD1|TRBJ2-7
CATSRGAGGSYEQYF
TGTGCCACCAGCAGGGGGGCAGGGGGCTCCTACGAGCAGTACTTC
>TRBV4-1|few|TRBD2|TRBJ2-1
CASSQPSGRFSGSWRDEQFF
TGCGCCAGCAGCCAACCCTCCGGCCGTTTCAGCGGGAGTTGGAGGGATGAGCAGTTCTTC
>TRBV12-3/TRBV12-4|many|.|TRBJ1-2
CASRIANYGYTF
TGTGCCAGCAGAATCGCAAACTATGGCTACACCTTC
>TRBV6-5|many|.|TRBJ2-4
CATRRPGGSNIQYF
TGTGCCACCCGGCGGCCAGGGGGGTCGAACATTCAGTACTTC
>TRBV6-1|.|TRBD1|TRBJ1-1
CASSVQGDTEAFF
TGTGCCAGCAGTGTACAGGGGGACACTGAAGCTTTCTTT
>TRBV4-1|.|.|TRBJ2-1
CASSPRGAHNEQFF
TGCGCCAGCAGCCCCAGGGGGGCCCACAATGAGCAGTTCTTC
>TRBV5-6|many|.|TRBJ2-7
CASSRTLYEQYF
TGTGCCAGCAGCCGCACCCTCTACGAGCAGTACTTC
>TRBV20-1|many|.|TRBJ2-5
CSARGTTSGETQYF
TGCAGTGCTAGAGGGACAACCAGCGGGGAGACCCAGTACTTC
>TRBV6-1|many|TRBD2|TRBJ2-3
CASSNGGGGDTQYF
TGTGCCAGCAGTAACGGCGGGGGGGGGGATACGCAGTATTTT
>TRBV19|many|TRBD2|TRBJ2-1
CASRFGSGSHEQFF
TGTGCCAGTAGGTTTGGTAGCGGGAGCCATGAGCAGTTCTTC
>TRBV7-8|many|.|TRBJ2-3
CASSLGKLGRSAHPRSTQYF
TGTGCCAGCAGCTTAGGCAAGCTCGGAAGGTCAGCTCATCCTCGAAGTACGCAGTATTTT
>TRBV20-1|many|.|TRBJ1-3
CSARTAGSGNTIYF
TGCAGTGCTAGAACGGCAGGGTCCGGAAACACCATATATTTT
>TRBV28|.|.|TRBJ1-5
CASSFVPGRSNQPQHF
TGTGCCAGCAGTTTCGTTCCCGGGCGTAGCAATCAGCCCCAGCATTTT
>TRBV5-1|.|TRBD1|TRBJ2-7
CASSKSPGQGGYEQYF
TGCGCCAGCAGCAAAAGCCCGGGACAGGGAGGGTACGAGCAGTACTTC
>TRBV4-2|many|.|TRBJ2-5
CASSQLIEETQYF
TGTGCCAGCAGCCAACTTATCGAGGAGACCCAGTACTTC
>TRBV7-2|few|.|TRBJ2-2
CASSLRSVANTGELFF
TGTGCCAGCAGCTTGAGGAGCGTCGCGAACACCGGGGAGCTGTTTTTT
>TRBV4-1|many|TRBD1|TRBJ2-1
CASSQVGTGNRGEQFF
TGCGCCAGCAGCCAAGTGGGGACAGGGAACCGCGGTGAGCAGTTCTTC
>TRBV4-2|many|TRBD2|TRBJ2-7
CASSQGGGDSYEQYF
TGTGCCAGCAGCCAAGGCGGGGGGGACTCCTACGAGCAGTACTTC
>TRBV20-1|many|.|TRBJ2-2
CSAREAGELFF
TGCAGTGCTAGGGAGGCCGGGGAGCTGTTTTTT
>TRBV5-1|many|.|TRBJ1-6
CASSPRTPAGNSPLHF
TGCGCCAGCAGCCCGAGGACTCCGGCCGGTAATTCACCCCTCCACTTT